This T cell receptor (beta chain) originates from a study of T-cell memory formation after mild COVID-19. TCR alpha and TCR beta cDNA libraries carrying sample barcodes and UMIs came from 5'RACE with constant-segment primers. TCRdb re-called the 5' RACE reads with MiXCR, one entry per CDR3 protein. This sample has around 140,000 distinct CDR3 sequences, with under 30% found just once. Study conclusions and caveats: Clones shrinking from day 15 to 85 showed even CD4/CD8 mixes; later expanders tilted CD4+.

V was cut by 1 base and J by 4 bases, with 7 bases left in between. The CDR3 is made up of 12 amino acids. CDR1 is SQVTM, CDR2 ANQGSEA, per germline. This clonotype occurred a few times. No antigen is known for it. This clonotype originated in an adult woman who had mild COVID-19 (a few samples of this study predate the infection). Cell type and time point are not known. The sequenced sample consisted of PBMCs or a T cell subset sorted from them (not recorded which). J is TRBJ1-1 and V is TRBV29-1, with D uncertain. The DNA for the CDR3 is TGCAGCGTTGAAGTGGGAGGCACTGAAGCTTTCTTT. Its translation is CSVEVGGTEAFF.